Below, 13 T cell receptor beta chains from the same sample are listed, as sequenced in a study of T-cell reconstitution after alpha-beta-depleted transplantation in children. TCRbeta library construction was performed incorporating unique molecular identifiers. TCRdb recomputed calls from the PCR reads with MiXCR, one row per CDR3 protein. The repertoire holds about 290,000 distinct CDR3 sequences, with 10% as singletons. Sequenced material: PBMCs, taken before TCRalphabeta/CD19-depleted stem cell transplant. The origin of the receptors is a boy younger than two with acute myeloid leukemia, due to receive a stem cell transplant.

This clonotype was seen many times. The rearrangement links TRBV6-1 to TRBJ2-3; D possibly uses TRBD1 or TRBD2 (5 bases each). The germline CDR1 and CDR2 sequences are MNHNS and SASEGT. The V gene lost 3 bases and the J gene lost 0 bases, with 10 bases spanning the gap. The length of the CDR3 is 15 residues. The CDR3 here is CASSEGTTSTDTQYF. The CDR3 nucleotides are TGTGCCAGCAGTGAGGGGACCACTAGCACAGATACGCAGTATTTT.

This clonotype came up many times. This sequence joins TRBV29-1 and TRBJ2-3; no firm D call. This CDR3 is built from 14 residues. V lost 7 bases to trimming and J lost 1 base, with 15 bases between them. Germline assignment: CDR1 SQVTM and CDR2 ANQGSEA. CDR3: CSARRPERTDTQYF. The CDR3 DNA is TGCAGCGCCCGCAGACCAGAACGCACAGATACGCAGTATTTT.

To note about this clonotype: Germline and junction disagree at one end, which may indicate a read error. The gene calls are TRBV11-2 and TRBJ2-3, with D unclear. Germline V gene lookup returns CDR1 SGHAT and CDR2 FQNNGV. This CDR3 has 12 amino acids. In DNA, the CDR3 is TGTGCCGGCAGCTCGTATACAGATACGCAGTATTTT. Protein product: CAGSSYTDTQYF. Full variable domain (missing parts from reference TRBV11-2 and TRBJ2-3): EAGVAQSPRYKIIEKRQSVAFWCNPISGHATLYWYQQILGQGPKLLIQFQNNGVVDDSQLPKDRFSAERLKGVDSTLKIQPAKLEDSAVYLCAGSSYTDTQYFGPGTRLTVL.

The V call is TRBV18, the J call TRBJ2-7; tentatively, D is TRBD1 (6 bases). Trimming cost V 2 bases and J 2 bases, with 13 bases left between them. Germline loops: CDR1 KGHSH, CDR2 LQKENI. The CDR3 spans 15 residues. The CDR3 region has the DNA TGTGCCAGCTCACCAAATCGACAGGCGGCCTACGAGCAGTACTTC. Translating it yields CASSPNRQAAYEQYF.

This clonotype was detected only a few times. The chain recombines TRBV20-1 with TRBJ1-2, with 10 nucleotides matching TRBD1. V was clipped by 2 bases and J by 7 bases; unmatched bases: 4. Germline V gene lookup returns CDR1 DFQATT and CDR2 SNEGSKA (reference sequence). The CDR3 is 13 amino acids. CDR3 residues: CSARQTGGGGYTF. The CDR3 nucleotides read TGCAGTGCTAGACAGACAGGGGGCGGTGGCTACACCTTC.

J is TRBJ2-5 and V is TRBV9; TRBD1 or TRBD2 may be the D gene (6 bases each). This CDR3 region has 16 residues. Looked up from germline, CDR1 is SGDLS and CDR2 is YYNGEE. The V end lost 4 bases, the J end lost 4 bases, and 20 bases lay between the germline ends. The chain's CDR3 is CASSLFGLGGPETQYF. For the CDR3, the DNA is TGTGCCAGCAGCCTCTTCGGCCTGGGGGGCCCAGAGACCCAGTACTTC.

This clonotype has a count of ten or more. DNA of the CDR3: TGCGCCAGCAGCCAAGATCCAGGGACGGCGGCTTACTATGGCTACACCTTC. It encodes CASSQDPGTAAYYGYTF. The gene calls are TRBV4-1 and TRBJ1-2; D may be TRBD1 (5 bases). Trimming took off 0 bases at V and 3 bases at J, with 17 bases between the two ends. The CDR3 spans 17 residues. The germline V gene encodes CDR1 MGHRA and CDR2 YSYEKL.

This sequence joins TRBV12-3 or TRBV12-4 and TRBJ2-3; 12 positions match TRBD2. This CDR3 has 16 residues. V trimming: 5 bases; J trimming: 5 bases; junction bases outside the gene matches: 8. CDR3 residues: CASSLWTSGTGDTQYF. The CDR3 nucleotides are TGTGCCAGCAGTCTTTGGACTAGCGGGACAGGAGATACGCAGTATTTT.

This clonotype occurred many times. The chain recombines TRBV4-3 with TRBJ2-7; D might be TRBD2 (5 bases). The germline V gene has CDR1 LGHNA and CDR2 YSLEER. V gave up 3 bases and J gave up 0 bases, with 15 bases separating them. CDR3 length equals 16 residues. The CDR3 protein is CASSHQPGISSYEQYF. The CDR3 region has the DNA TGCGCCAGCAGCCACCAGCCCGGGATAAGCTCCTACGAGCAGTACTTC.

Ten or more counts support this clonotype. This chain joins TRBV20-1 and TRBJ1-6; a weak D match, TRBD1 (5 bases). Germline values: CDR1 DFQATT, CDR2 SNEGSKA (reference sequence). CDR3 length: 15 residues. V gave up 4 bases and J gave up 7 bases, with 17 bases separating them. The CDR3 region has the DNA TGCAGTGCTACGAACGAGCGACGGGGCAATTCACCCCTCCACTTT. This encodes CSATNERRGNSPLHF.

This clonotype turned up a few times. This chain uses TRBV23-1 with TRBJ2-5, with D possibly matching TRBD1 (6 bases). TRBV23-1 is an open reading frame, and its role is uncertain. The V and J ends lost 2 bases and 3 bases respectively, with 13 bases between them. The length of the CDR3 is 15 residues. CDR3 bases: TGCGCCAGCAGTCAAAGAACAGGGCTGGAAGAGACCCAGTACTTC. Amino acid sequence: CASSQRTGLEETQYF.

This clonotype came up a few times. J is TRBJ2-6 and V is TRBV12-3 or TRBV12-4; TRBD1 aligns across 9 bases. This CDR3 spans 17 amino acids. The trim removed 6 bases at V and 0 bases at J, leaving 6 bases unmatched. This chain's CDR3 is CASRPDRGYSGANVLTF. The CDR3 nucleotides are TGTGCCAGCAGGCCAGACAGGGGGTACTCTGGGGCCAACGTCCTGACTTTC.

This clonotype occurred many times. The V call is TRBV10-3, the J call TRBJ2-3; 10 nucleotides agree with TRBD2. The germline gives CDR1 ENHRY, CDR2 SYGVKD. V lost 11 bases to trimming and J lost 2 bases; unmatched junction nucleotides: 13. This CDR3 has 16 residues. The CDR3 nucleotides read TGTGCCGTTGTCCCGGGACTAGCGCCTTTCACAGATACGCAGTATTTT. As protein: CAVVPGLAPFTDTQYF.